These T cell receptor beta chains were read from a single sample in a study of early stage breast cancer tumors. Repertoires were generated with immunoSEQ multiplex PCR, while TCRdb's copy carries only in-frame clones and drops some. Here the sample spans 5,500 or so clones, 70% being singletons. Sequenced: breast tumor tissue. All receptors come from a person in their 60s with breast cancer. Each CDR3 is given without its conserved first and last residue. Each record gives: V gene, CDR3 protein.

TRBV7-3 ASSEKGRGNTEAF
TRBV28 ASREGERGANQPQH
TRBV27 ASSLEENQPQH
TRBV19 ASRIGGQPQH
TRBV6-5 ASSRDRGGPETQY
TRBV27 ASSPGWGQFSNTEAF
TRBV5-4 AVHRDTNTGELF
TRBV27 ASSFLDKPYEQY
TRBV11-2 ASSVGDPETQY
TRBV6-6 ASSYGWNIY
TRBV7-9 ASSTSGDRGGEKLF
TRBV7-9 ASSLAQGHEQF
TRBV4-1 ASSQDYSLSNQPQH